This T cell receptor beta chain was identified in a study of blood T cell repertoires in COVID-19. Study overall: COVID-19 samples, acute and convalescent, were from the United States, Italy and Spain. PBMCs, B-cell-depleted T cells, or T cells provided the cDNA or gDNA that made up the material.

From germline, CDR1 is SGHDT and CDR2 YYEEEE. Trimming left V 4 bases short and J 0 bases short, with 10 bases between. This CDR3 region has 14 residues. Per the original data handling: The assay estimated nucleated cells by amplifying reference gene primers. TCRdb's copy holds only in-frame clones and misses some; the assay was immunoSEQ multiplex PCR. V, J and clone size derive from that table, while D and trimming were established from the DNA sequence. The sample gives 80,000 to 95,000 clones, approximately 85% of which show up once; 9.5% to 15% is in the top ten. A few counts support this clone. Sequencing was done on a sample of peripheral blood. The source of this sequence is a human donor in a cohort sampled during active COVID-19. The chain couples TRBV5-6 to TRBJ1-2, with D possibly being TRBD1 (6 bases). CDR3: CASSTGLANYGYTF. CDR3 nucleotides: TGTGCCAGCAGCACAGGGCTTGCTAACTATGGCTACACCTTC.